One sample yielded the 7 T cell receptor beta chains listed below, sequenced in a study of blood T cell repertoires in COVID-19 (TCRdb year 2020). Libraries came from the immunoSEQ multiplex PCR assay. Here the immuneACCESS table is served through TCRdb, limited to in-frame sequences with V and J called. Missing clones are a known gap in these copies; in checked studies unresolved V genes cover under half, and the rest lacks a known reason. Counted in this sample were around 120,000 clones; 70% to 80% of them appeared once. The ten largest clones capture roughly 4.3% of the sample. The sequenced sample was peripheral blood. Every receptor here comes from a woman older than 75 with acute or convalescent COVID-19.

Written as DNA, the CDR3 is TGTGCCAGCAGCCAAGGATGGGGGCCCTACGAGCAGTACTTC. Its translation is CASSQGWGPYEQYF. V gene TRBV3-1 (or the pseudogene TRBV3-2) combines with J gene TRBJ2-7; D might be TRBD1 (6 bases). With 1 base removed from V and 2 bases from J, the gap between germline ends came to 9 bases. Germline V lookup: CDR1 LGHDT, CDR2 YNNKEL (reference sequence). The CDR3 covers 14 residues.

The chain uses TRBV18 and TRBJ1-3; no clear D. Germline CDR1 and CDR2: KGHSH and LQKENI. The CDR3 loop spans 17 amino acids. V was trimmed by 2 bases and J by 0 bases, leaving 14 bases between them. The CDR3 sequence is CASSPSNTGSSGNTIYF. The CDR3 nucleotides are TGTGCCAGCTCACCAAGCAACACGGGGAGCTCTGGAAACACCATATATTTT.

The chain uses TRBV5-4 and TRBJ2-3; 9 positions agree with TRBD2. Losses at the gene ends were 1 base for V and 5 bases for J; bases not matched to a gene: 5. CDR1 and CDR2 (germline): SGHNT, YYREEE (reference sequence). CDR3 length equals 15 residues. CDR3 DNA sequence: TGTGCCAGCAGCTTGAGCGGGGGGCCAGGAGATACGCAGTATTTT. Amino acids: CASSLSGGPGDTQYF.

The rearrangement uses TRBV19 and TRBJ2-6; no firm D call. Deletions cut 8 bases from V and 11 bases from J, with 16 bases between. This CDR3 spans 13 amino acids. Per the germline V gene, CDR1 is LNHDA and CDR2 is SQIVND (reference sequence). The CDR3 loop reads CASSFSNRDVLTF. The CDR3 DNA is TGTGCCAGTTCTTTCTCCAATCGAGACGTCCTGACTTTC. The variable domain in full, completed from reference TRBV19 and TRBJ2-6, reads DGGITQSPKYLFRKEGQNVTLSCEQNLNHDAMYWYRQDPGQGLRLIYYSQIVNDFQKGDIAEGYSVSREKKESFPLTVTSAQKNPTAFYLCASSFSNRDVLTFGAGSRLTVL.

This clone was seen just once. The V gene is TRBV5-6, the J gene TRBJ1-2, with a possible D match to TRBD1 (6 bases). There are 14 residues in the CDR3. The V end was cut by 2 bases, the J end by 2 bases, with 10 bases between. Germline CDR1 is SGHDT and CDR2 is YYEEEE. CDR3 DNA: TGTGCCAGCAGCTTAGGGACACCGAACTATGGCTACACCTTC. Protein sequence: CASSLGTPNYGYTF.

The CDR3 nucleotides are TGTGCCAGCAGCTTGGTAGCGGGAGCGAACACCGGGGAGCTGTTTTTT. Amino acid sequence: CASSLVAGANTGELFF. This chain links TRBV5-6 with TRBJ2-2, with 9 bases lining up with TRBD2. The germline V gene encodes CDR1 SGHDT and CDR2 YYEEEE. The CDR3 runs 16 residues. The V and J ends lost 0 bases and 0 bases, in that order; junction bases with no gene match: 0.

J is TRBJ1-5 and V is TRBV19, with unresolved D. In germline, CDR1 is LNHDA, CDR2 SQIVND (reference sequence). The CDR3 length is 14 residues. Trimming left V 7 bases short and J 1 base short, with 11 bases between. CDR3 bases: TGTGCCAGTAATGCACTCTACAGCAATCAGCCCCAGCATTTT. It is translated as CASNALYSNQPQHF.